This TCR beta chain was documented in a study of T cell responses to AZD1222 COVID-19 vaccine. Study findings and constraints: All repertoire sampling was performed exclusively after the peak T cell response. Reports say nearly half of spike-specific TCRs go after unmutated variant regions.

This clone was seen once. Its matching antigen is unknown. Germline CDR1 LNHNV, CDR2 YYDKDF (reference sequence). The V end lost 5 bases, the J end lost 4 bases, and 17 bases lay between the germline ends. There are 15 residues in the CDR3. Some clones are missing from TCRdb's copy, which holds only in-frame ones; the method was immunoSEQ multiplex PCR. This repertoire shows 94,000 or so clones, 80% to 90% found once; its top ten account for 1.6%. This rearrangement joins TRBV15 to TRBJ1-2, with D hard to call. The receptor comes from an adult in good health. This specimen was peripheral blood, taken on day 0 of AZD1222 vaccination. The CDR3 is CATSLGRDSFYGYTF. CDR3 DNA: TGTGCCACCAGCCTCGGGCGCGACTCTTTCTATGGCTACACCTTC.